This paragraph reports one T cell receptor beta chain. Antigen: not known. Via MiXCR, TCRdb re-called the multiplex PCR reads, giving one row per CDR3 protein. This table has approximately 12,000 distinct CDR3 sequences, 36% appearing once. The V segment lost 4 bases and the J segment 1 base; nucleotides outside the gene matches: 4. The CDR3 has 13 amino acids. CDR1 is GTSNPN, CDR2 SVGIG, per germline (reference sequence). This record belongs to a study of breast tumors, draining lymph nodes, adjacent tissues. Study-level points and caveats: Compared with basal-like, luminal-like tumors shared significantly more repertoire with nontumor tissue.

The TCR sequence derives from a female donor with breast cancer. Some clones in this sample may be carry-over from other donors' samples. The chain combines TRBV30 with TRBJ2-7; 7 bases align to TRBD2. The specimen was breast tumor tissue. The CDR3 sequence is CAWNDGGSYEQYF. In nucleotides, the CDR3 is TGTGCCTGGAACGACGGGGGGTCCTACGAGCAGTACTTC.